What follows describes a single T cell receptor (beta chain). The antigen remains undetermined. As to treatment: oral pan-JAK inhibitor, 5-10 mg twice daily. It was from PBMCs that CD4+ and CD8+ T cells were sorted. This sample stems from a study of CD8+ T cells in alopecia areata. Study details: Tofacitinib continued for 6 to 18 months and was then withheld for 6 months. Whole-study results and caveats: For baseline CD8+ expansion, any link to response stays uncertain with one nonresponder. Under tofacitinib, numerous expanded lesional clonotypes remained detectable in scalp and blood.

This CDR3 spans 16 amino acids. Trimming removed 2 bases from V and 4 bases from J, with 15 bases in between. Germline V gene lookup returns CDR1 MNHGY and CDR2 SVAAGI. cDNA prepared by RNA extraction and subsequent reverse transcription served as the template for sequencing. Generated by immunoSEQ multiplex PCR, the TCRdb table keeps only in-frame clones and is missing some. The sample lists roughly 180,000 clones; less than 70% were seen once. The source was CD8+ T cells sorted from blood, collected at week 24, from a patient treated with tofacitinib. The clonotype comes from a human donor with alopecia areata. The chain joins TRBV6-9 to TRBJ2-4; D could derive from TRBD1 or TRBD2 (5 bases each). The CDR3, as DNA: TGTGCCAGCAGTTATAGCCGTCGGGACGTAAAAAACATTCAGTACTTC. Translation gives CASSYSRRDVKNIQYF.